This TCR beta chain stems from a study of cytomegalovirus exposure and HLA in healthy donors. This PCR relied on a set of 60 Vbeta primers and 13 Jbeta primers. Here immunoSEQ multiplex PCR was the method, and the copy in TCRdb shows in-frame clones only, minus some. The sample shows about 120,000 clones, under 85% of them seen only once. The CDR3 is 12 residues long. Germline V gene data show CDR1 as SGDLS and CDR2 as YYNGEE. Deletions cut 6 bases from V and 1 base from J, with 2 bases between. This chain connects TRBV9 to TRBJ2-6, with unresolved D. The sequenced sample consisted of PBMCs. This clonotype was obtained from a man aged 18 to 30 in good health and CMV-seropositive. DNA for the CDR3: TGTGCCAGCATATCTGGGGCCAACGTCCTGACTTTC. Its translation: CASISGANVLTF.